This T cell receptor beta chain was found in a study of CD8+ T cells in alopecia areata (dated by TCRdb to about 2018). About the investigation overall: The treated patients took part in an open-label pilot trial in which moderate-to-severe alopecia areata was treated with oral tofacitinib at 5 to 10 mg twice daily. In treated patients, disease severity was measured using the SALT score, which gives the percentage of scalp surface area affected. TCRbeta CDR3 regions were amplified by immunoSEQ multiplex PCR using 35 Vbeta forward and 13 Jbeta reverse primers. Human TCRbeta sequencing covered scalp tissue and sorted CD4+ and CD8+ peripheral blood T cells from patchy and totalis/universalis alopecia areata patients and healthy controls. Clonality in the scalp was compared among normal scalp (n=4), patchy alopecia areata scalp (n=8), and alopecia totalis/universalis scalp (n=8). Patients received tofacitinib for 6 to 18 months and were then followed off drug for 6 months to check for delayed response and recurrence. RNA was extracted with the PAXgene miRNA kit for fixed scalp, the miRNeasy kit for PBMCs, and the RNeasy kit for mouse skin. Tofacitinib-treated patients had biopsies at baseline and at 4 and 24 weeks of treatment, with a later scalp biopsy in several patients. In both human patients and the C3H/HeJ mouse model, the study applied high-throughput TCRbeta sequencing to look at T cell clonal expansion in alopecia areata. The investigation overall reported the following: Compared with mice, TCR sequences shared between patients were less clear, possibly partly because of HLA diversity across the patient population. Because the treated cohort was small and had just a single nonresponder, larger studies are needed to establish links between baseline CD8+ expansion and response. During tofacitinib treatment, many expanded lesional clones remained in scalp and blood, and this persistence may partly explain relapse after treatment is stopped. Lesional scalp, especially in alopecia totalis/universalis, showed higher clonality and more expanded CD8+ clones than normal scalp, suggesting antigenic drive. Unlike mouse skin, where gammadelta T cells dominate, normal human skin contains resident alphabeta T cells that get sequenced too, which complicates analysis of the scalp TCR repertoire. Scalp clonality and the number of expanded CD8+ clones among the top 100 scalp clones were significantly decreased by tofacitinib.

The library was obtained by the immunoSEQ multiplex PCR assay. RNA was extracted from all samples and reverse transcribed into cDNA as template for TCR sequencing. First-strand cDNA was synthesized with SuperScript III using a 2:1 mix of oligo-dT and random hexamers. A synthetic immune receptor repertoire was used to assess amplification bias, and residual bias was removed computationally. Concerning the study's data processing: Raw reads were preprocessed to remove errors, and CDR3 was defined by IMGT conventions from the conserved cysteine to phenylalanine. Clonality was computed as 1 minus the Shannon entropy, with the entropy normalized by log2 of the number of productive unique TCRs. Whether each scalp clone was CD4 or CD8 was inferred by checking scalp TCRbeta sequences against the CD4 and CD8 repertoires from sorted blood. TCRdb's version of the immuneACCESS table is confined to in-frame rearrangements and falls short of the full clone set. An unresolved V gene accounts for under half of the shortfall where checked; the remainder is of unknown origin. The V and J calls and clone size come from that table; D and trimming were worked out from the DNA. The sample table records about 200,000 clones; more than 55% of these occur just once. Together, the top ten hold about 3% of the sample.

The trim is 0 bases for V and 0 bases for J, with a gap of 7 bases between the germline ends. From cysteine to phenylalanine, the CDR3 is 15 amino acids long. Only the CDR3 part of the read is kept: 45 bases, read in frame from the first base. The germline V gene provides CDR1 SGHRS and CDR2 YFSETQ. In the paper's terms, the time point label means: four to five weeks on oral tofacitinib. This sample's treatment or condition label indicates: oral pan-JAK inhibitor, 5-10 mg twice daily. Lesional scalp punch biopsies and peripheral blood were collected from alopecia areata patients. PBMCs were isolated by density centrifugation and stained for CD3, CD4 and CD8, after which CD4+ and CD8+ T cells were sorted on a FACSAria. Remarks on this clone: The target of this receptor is not known. Within one base of it there is no much larger clone, and no base qualities were kept.

The chain employs TRBV5-1 and TRBJ1-5, with the D gene not confidently named. This specimen was CD4+ T cells sorted from blood, taken at week 4, from a patient treated with tofacitinib. The source is a human donor with alopecia areata. The CDR3 reads as follows: CASSLAGHSNQPQHF. The DNA sequence is given as TGCGCCAGCAGCTTGGCAGGCCATAGCAATCAGCCCCAGCATTTT.